This TCR beta chain was sequenced for a study of identifying expanded T cells in peripheral blood. Healthy donors had no documented immune events, such as infections, while sampled. General study points: Differentially abundant clones: roughly 1.2 between replicates, about 16 at about two weeks, approximately 18 at four.

Assay: immunoSEQ multiplex PCR; the TCRdb copy retains only in-frame clones and omits some. The sample lists 70,000 to 95,000 clones, 70% to 90% seen once, with 7% to 8.5% in the top ten. As concerns this clone: Its target is unknown.

The CDR3 consists of 11 residues. Germline assignment: CDR1 DFQATT and CDR2 SNEGSKA (reference sequence). V lost 0 bases to trimming and J lost 2 bases, with 1 base between them. This TCR came from a person between 18 and 69 years old in good health. The chain has TRBV20-1 and TRBJ1-1; no clear D gene. Material: blood. The CDR3 is CSARDNTEAFF. The CDR3 DNA is TGCAGTGCTAGAGACAACACTGAAGCTTTCTTT.